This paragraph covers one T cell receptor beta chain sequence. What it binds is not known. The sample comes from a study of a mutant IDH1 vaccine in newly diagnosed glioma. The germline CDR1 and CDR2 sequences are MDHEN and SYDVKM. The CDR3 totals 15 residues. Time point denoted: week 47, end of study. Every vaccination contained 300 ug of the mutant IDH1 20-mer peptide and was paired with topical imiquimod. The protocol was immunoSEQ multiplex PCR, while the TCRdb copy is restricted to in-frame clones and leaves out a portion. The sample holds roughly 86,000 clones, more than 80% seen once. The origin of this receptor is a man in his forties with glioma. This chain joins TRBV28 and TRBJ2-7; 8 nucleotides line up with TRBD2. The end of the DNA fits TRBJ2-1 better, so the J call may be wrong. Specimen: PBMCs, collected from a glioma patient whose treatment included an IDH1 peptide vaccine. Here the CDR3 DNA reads TGTGCCAGCAGTTCCCCAGGACTAGCTGGCAATGAGCAGTTCTTC. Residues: CASSSPGLAGNEQFF.